The 17 T cell receptor beta chains below were found in one sample sequenced in a study of shared clonotypes between healthy human individuals. Naive CD8 cells comprised CD45RO-negative, CCR7-positively selected cells, excluding terminally differentiated effector memory CD45RA+ cells. Measured with immunoSEQ multiplex PCR; TCRdb has only the in-frame clones, and not every one. The table includes 2 million or so clones, just under 95% detected once. The specimen sequenced was naive CD8+ T cells sorted from blood. These receptors all come from a young man in good health.

V gene TRBV19 combines with J gene TRBJ2-3; 9 bases align to TRBD2. Germline V gene sequence: CDR1 LNHDA, CDR2 SQIVND (reference sequence). The CDR3 runs to 13 residues. The CDR3 is CAAASGATDTQYF. In DNA form, the CDR3 reads TGTGCTGCTGCTAGCGGGGCCACAGATACGCAGTATTTT.

The CDR3 coding sequence is TGTGCCAGCAGTTACGCAAGTTATAATTCACCCCTCCACTTT. As protein: CASSYASYNSPLHF. The genes are TRBV6-5 and TRBJ1-6, with D unclear. The V gene lost 2 bases and the J gene lost 4 bases, with 6 bases spanning the gap. This CDR3 has 14 residues. Germline V CDR1 and CDR2: MNHEY, SVGAGI.

The chain links TRBV27 to TRBJ2-1, with TRBD2 matching 8 bases. There are 15 residues in the CDR3. Germline CDR1 and CDR2: MNHEY and SMNVEV (reference sequence). J gave up 4 bases and V 8 bases, and 10 bases lay outside the gene matches. The CDR3 region is CASGTSFLEYNEQFF. Here the CDR3 DNA reads TGTGCCAGCGGGACTAGTTTTTTGGAGTACAATGAGCAGTTCTTC.

DNA of the CDR3: TGTGCCAGCAATGACGGGGGGCTTTACAATGAGCAGTTCTTC. This sequence encodes CASNDGGLYNEQFF. The chain carries TRBV27 and TRBJ2-1; perhaps TRBD2 as D (7 bases). Germline CDR1 is MNHEY and CDR2 is SMNVEV (reference sequence). Trimming shortened V by 7 bases and J by 4 bases, and 14 bases separated the two germline ends. The CDR3 loop spans 14 amino acids.

This chain connects TRBV7-9 to TRBJ2-3, with 9 bases aligning to TRBD2. J lost 11 bases, V lost 1 base, and 10 bases had no gene match. The CDR3 length is 15 residues. Germline CDR1 reads SEHNR; CDR2 reads FQNEAQ (reference sequence). The CDR3 reads CASSLGSGGPPEQYF. CDR3 coding DNA: TGTGCCAGCAGCTTAGGTAGCGGGGGCCCCCCTGAGCAGTATTTT.

J is TRBJ1-2 and V is TRBV9; 9 positions match TRBD1. V lost 8 bases, J lost 2 bases, and 1 base stayed unmatched. CDR1 is SGDLS and CDR2 is YYNGEE in the germline V gene. This CDR3 spans 12 amino acids. CDR3 DNA: TGTGCCAGTGGGACAGGGAACTATGGCTACACCTTC. Amino acid sequence: CASGTGNYGYTF.

This chain connects TRBV10-3 to TRBJ2-1, with no clear D. CDR1 ENHRY and CDR2 SYGVKD come from the germline V gene. V gave up 10 bases and J gave up 5 bases, with 12 bases separating them. This CDR3 has 12 residues. The CDR3 spells CASFNYDNEQFF. For the CDR3, the DNA is TGTGCCAGCTTCAATTATGACAATGAGCAGTTCTTC.

This clone was seen once. The chain recombines TRBV4-1 with TRBJ1-1; tentatively, D is TRBD1 (6 bases). CDR1 and CDR2 (germline): MGHRA, YSYEKL. Trimming removed 3 bases from V and 1 base from J, with 12 bases in between. CDR3 length: 15 residues. The CDR3 coding sequence is TGCGCCAGCAGCCATCCCTGGACAGCGAACACTGAAGCTTTCTTT. Translated, it gives CASSHPWTANTEAFF.

The genes are TRBV7-3 and TRBJ2-1; 10 bases fit TRBD2. The germline V gene has CDR1 SGHTA and CDR2 FQGTGA. This CDR3 spans 15 amino acids. V lost 5 bases to trimming and J lost 4 bases; unmatched junction nucleotides: 5. The CDR3 here is CASSRTLAGYNEQFF. The CDR3 DNA follows: TGTGCCAGCAGCCGGACACTAGCGGGGTACAATGAGCAGTTCTTC.

The chain has TRBV6-5 and TRBJ2-7; D possibly corresponds to TRBD1 (5 bases). Trimming removed 3 bases at V and 1 base at J, with 10 bases between. The CDR3 sequence is 14 residues long. The germline V gene encodes CDR1 MNHEY and CDR2 SVGAGI. CDR3 amino acids: CASSYEPGSYEQYF. In DNA form, the CDR3 reads TGTGCCAGCAGTTATGAACCAGGGTCCTACGAGCAGTACTTC.

This chain uses TRBV25-1 with TRBJ2-2, with TRBD1 matching 10 bases. From germline, CDR1 is MGHDK and CDR2 SYGVNS. The CDR3 is 17 residues long. Trimming at V came to 3 bases and at J to 0 bases, leaving 4 bases not matched to a gene. CDR3 coding DNA: TGTGCCAGCAGTGACCTGACAGGGGGCGCGAACACCGGGGAGCTGTTTTTT. The encoded protein is CASSDLTGGANTGELFF.

The chain uses TRBV10-2 and TRBJ2-3; 8 nucleotides match TRBD2. The CDR3 spans 15 residues. Losses at the gene ends were 7 bases for V and 3 bases for J; bases not matched to a gene: 9. Germline CDR1 and CDR2: WSHSY and SAAADI. CDR3 sequence: CASTPGRDGTDTQYF. The CDR3 nucleotides read TGCGCCAGCACTCCCGGGAGGGATGGGACAGATACGCAGTATTTT.

This chain uses TRBV19 with TRBJ2-7, with TRBD1 matching over 7 bases. CDR3 length: 13 residues. CDR1 LNHDA and CDR2 SQIVND come from the germline V gene (reference sequence). With V trimmed by 6 bases and J by 2 bases, 4 bases remained unmatched. The CDR3 reads CASSFGQAYEQYF. CDR3 nucleotides: TGTGCCAGTAGCTTCGGACAGGCCTACGAGCAGTACTTC.

This clone was observed a handful of times. The chain joins TRBV29-1 to TRBJ2-5; D uncertain. The germline gives CDR1 SQVTM, CDR2 ANQGSEA. Trimming removed 2 bases at V and 14 bases at J, with 15 bases between. The CDR3 runs 11 residues. Written as DNA, the CDR3 is TGCAGCGTTGAATTTGTGACCCTACTATACTTC. It is translated as CSVEFVTLLYF.

The V call is TRBV9, the J call TRBJ2-1; D may be TRBD2 (6 bases). Germline CDR1 and CDR2: SGDLS and YYNGEE. The CDR3 contains 15 residues. Deletions cut 2 bases from V and 8 bases from J, with 17 bases between. The CDR3 nucleotides are TGTGCCAGCAGCGTGAGGGACTCCACCTGGGATGAGCAGTTCTTC. Residues: CASSVRDSTWDEQFF.

CDR3: CASRPGDYNSPLHF. The CDR3 DNA follows: TGTGCCAGCAGGCCGGGGGACTATAATTCACCCCTCCACTTT. This chain connects TRBV28 to TRBJ1-6, with D possibly being TRBD1 (5 bases). The CDR3 length is 14 residues. V was shortened by 6 bases and J by 3 bases, with 9 bases between the two germline ends. Germline V CDR1 and CDR2: MDHEN, SYDVKM.

On this clone itself: The sample carries other DNA sequences with the same CDR3. The chain employs TRBV27 and TRBJ2-2; no reliable D call. The CDR3 has 12 residues. Between the trimmed V and J ends, which lost 3 bases and 5 bases, there was a span of 4 bases. The germline V gene has CDR1 MNHEY and CDR2 SMNVEV (reference sequence). The DNA for the CDR3 is TGTGCCAGCAGTTTCGGTACCGGGGAGCTGTTTTTT. Its protein product is CASSFGTGELFF.